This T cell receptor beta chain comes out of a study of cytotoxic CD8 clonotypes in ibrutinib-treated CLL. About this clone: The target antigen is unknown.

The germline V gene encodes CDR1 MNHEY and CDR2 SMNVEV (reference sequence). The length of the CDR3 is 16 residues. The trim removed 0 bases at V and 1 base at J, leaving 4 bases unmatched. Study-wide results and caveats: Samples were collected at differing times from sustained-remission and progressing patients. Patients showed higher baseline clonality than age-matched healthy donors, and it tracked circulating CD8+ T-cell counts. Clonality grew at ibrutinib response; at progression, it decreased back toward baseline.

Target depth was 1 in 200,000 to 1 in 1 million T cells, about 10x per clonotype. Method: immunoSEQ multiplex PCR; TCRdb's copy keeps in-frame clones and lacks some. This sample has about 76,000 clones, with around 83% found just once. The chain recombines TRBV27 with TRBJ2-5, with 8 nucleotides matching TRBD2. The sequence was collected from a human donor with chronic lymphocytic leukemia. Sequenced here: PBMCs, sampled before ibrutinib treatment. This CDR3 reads CASSLSVAGIQETQYF. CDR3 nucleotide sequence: TGTGCCAGCAGTTTATCCGTAGCGGGGATCCAAGAGACCCAGTACTTC.